The 3 T cell receptor beta chains given below trace back to one sample, sequenced in a study of cytomegalovirus exposure and HLA in healthy donors. PCR employed 60 Vbeta and 13 Jbeta primers. The protocol was immunoSEQ multiplex PCR, while the TCRdb copy is restricted to in-frame clones and leaves out a portion. The sample holds roughly 140,000 clones, 64% seen once. Sequencing input: PBMCs. The receptor source for this set is a woman aged 30 to 39 in good health and CMV-seropositive.

V is TRBV5-1 and J is TRBJ2-7; possibly TRBD1 for D (6 bases). The CDR3 contains 15 residues. The V end lost 2 bases, the J end lost 3 bases, and 15 bases lay between the germline ends. Per the germline V gene, CDR1 is SGHRS and CDR2 is YFSETQ. The CDR3 DNA is TGCGCCAGCAGCTTAGGCCCAGGGGACCTCTACGAGCAGTACTTC. This encodes CASSLGPGDLYEQYF.

This clone was seen a handful of times. V gene TRBV27 combines with J gene TRBJ1-1, with TRBD1 matching 7 bases. The germline V gene encodes CDR1 MNHEY and CDR2 SMNVEV (reference sequence). The J segment lost 3 bases and the V segment lost 2 bases, leaving 9 bases of the junction unmatched. The CDR3 consists of 16 residues. The CDR3: CASSLTQGGRDTEAFF. CDR3 nucleotide sequence: TGTGCCAGCAGTTTAACCCAGGGGGGCAGGGACACTGAAGCTTTCTTT.

This clone was counted only a few times. This chain links TRBV5-4 with TRBJ2-2; TRBD1 matches 10 bases. The J segment lost 2 bases and the V segment lost 3 bases, leaving 4 bases of the junction unmatched. The V gene's germline CDR1 is SGHNT and CDR2 YYREEE (reference sequence). The CDR3 runs 16 residues. The DNA of the CDR3 is TGTGCCAGCAGCTACGGACAGGGGGACAACACCGGGGAGCTGTTTTTT. Protein sequence: CASSYGQGDNTGELFF. The complete variable domain, with remaining parts taken from reference TRBV5-4 and TRBJ2-2, reads ETGVTQSPTHLIKTRGQQVTLRCSSQSGHNTVSWYQQALGQGPQFIFQYYREEENGRGNFPPRFSGLQFPNYSSELNVNALELDDSALYLCASSYGQGDNTGELFFGEGSRLTVL.